This TCR beta chain was identified in a study of blood T cell repertoires in COVID-19. For the study at large: The origin of the acute and convalescent COVID-19 samples was the United States, Italy and Spain. The analysed material was cDNA or gDNA that came from T cells, B-cell-depleted T cells, or PBMCs.

In the original workflow: Quantification of nucleated cells was approximated via reference gene primer amplification. The protocol was immunoSEQ multiplex PCR, while the TCRdb copy is restricted to in-frame clones and leaves out a portion. V and J calls and clone size come straight from that table; D and trimming were deduced from the DNA. Of 90,000 to 140,000 clones in the sample, less than 90% were seen once. The ends lost 5 bases at V and 4 bases at J; junction bases unmatched: 6. This CDR3 contains 15 residues. Germline V gives CDR1 MDHEN, CDR2 SYDVKM. The rearrangement joins TRBV28 to TRBJ1-3; 9 positions match TRBD1. The source is a man aged 50 to 60 with acute or convalescent COVID-19. Sequences were obtained from peripheral blood. The DNA of the CDR3 is TGTGCCAGCAGTAGAGCCGGGACAGGGGGAAACACCATATATTTT. It encodes CASSRAGTGGNTIYF.